Sequencing of this TCR beta chain was carried out in a study of Graves' ophthalmopathy and Graves' hyperthyroidism. Notes on the study in general: From stable hyperthyroidism, ophthalmopathy was separated by a 13-signature model with 87.88% sensitivity and less than 83% specificity. Appearing in blood as well were most expanded thyroid clonotypes above 0.001 frequency.

The CDR3 loop spans 13 amino acids. Germline CDR1 is SGHTA and CDR2 is FQGNSA. V lost 8 bases, J lost 0 bases, and 10 bases lay in between. Disease in donors with ophthalmopathy had moderate-to-severe activity, CAS ≥3, NOSPECS ≥4 and under 3 months' duration. Patients were diagnosed from clinical symptoms, serum thyroxine, TRAb, thyroid ultrasound and orbital computed tomography. Only a few counts were recorded for this clonotype. Its specificity is unknown. Amplification from RNA transcripts yielded the TCR beta CDR3 regions. The authors performed first-round RT-PCR with HTBI primers and then a second-round multiplex PCR. TCRdb itself ran the multiplex PCR reads through MiXCR, one entry per CDR3 protein. The repertoire holds hundreds of thousands of distinct CDR3 sequences, with about two fifths as singletons.

This clonotype was obtained from an adult man with Graves' ophthalmopathy. The chain is built from TRBV7-2 and TRBJ1-1; unclear D gene. The sequenced material came from peripheral blood. CDR3 bases: TGTGCCAGCCTGCGGACCATGAACACTGAAGCTTTCTTT. As protein: CASLRTMNTEAFF.